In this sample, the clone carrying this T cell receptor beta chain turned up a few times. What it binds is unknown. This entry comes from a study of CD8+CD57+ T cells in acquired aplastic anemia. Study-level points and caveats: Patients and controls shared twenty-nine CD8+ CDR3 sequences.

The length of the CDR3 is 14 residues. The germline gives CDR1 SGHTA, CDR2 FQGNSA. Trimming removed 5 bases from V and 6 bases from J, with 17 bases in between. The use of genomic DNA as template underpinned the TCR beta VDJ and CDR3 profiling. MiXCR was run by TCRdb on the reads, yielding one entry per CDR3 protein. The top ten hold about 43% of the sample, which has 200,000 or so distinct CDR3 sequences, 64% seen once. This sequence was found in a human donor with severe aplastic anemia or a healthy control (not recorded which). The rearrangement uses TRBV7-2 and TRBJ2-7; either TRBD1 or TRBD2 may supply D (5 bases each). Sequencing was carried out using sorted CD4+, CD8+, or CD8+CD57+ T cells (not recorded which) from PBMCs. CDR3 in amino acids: CASSPRDRTGEQYF. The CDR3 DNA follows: TGTGCCAGCAGCCCGAGGGACCGCACGGGCGAGCAGTACTTC.